Listed here are 17 T cell receptor beta chains from one sample, sequenced in a study of blood T cell repertoires in COVID-19. This table comes from immunoSEQ multiplex PCR, and its TCRdb copy is limited to in-frame clones, with some not included. The sample shows roughly 260,000 clones, around 82% of them seen only once. Source material: PBMCs or T cells enriched from blood (not recorded which). The receptors stem from a woman in her 40s who had been exposed to COVID-19.

The V and J genes are TRBV6-5 and TRBJ2-3, with no clear D. CDR1 and CDR2 from the germline V gene are MNHEY and SVGAGI. This CDR3 comprises 12 residues. V dropped 10 bases and J dropped 7 bases, with 15 bases sitting between them. For the CDR3, the DNA is TGTGCCACCACCGGTACCCAAAATACGCAGTATTTT. This sequence encodes CATTGTQNTQYF.

CDR3 residues: CASSISGTGVGNQPQHF. The CDR3 DNA reads TGTGCCAGTAGTATCTCTGGGACAGGGGTAGGCAATCAGCCCCAGCATTTT. The V gene is TRBV19, the J gene TRBJ1-5, with 10 nucleotides matching TRBD1. The CDR3 sequence is 17 residues long. J gave up 2 bases and V 3 bases, and 7 bases lay outside the gene matches. In germline, CDR1 is LNHDA, CDR2 SQIVND (reference sequence).

V gene TRBV10-3 combines with J gene TRBJ2-2; 9 bases agree with TRBD2. Germline V gene data show CDR1 as ENHRY and CDR2 as SYGVKD. The CDR3 loop spans 15 amino acids. V lost 10 bases to trimming and J lost 3 bases; unmatched junction nucleotides: 9. The CDR3 loop is CATQPTSGHTGELFF. The CDR3 region has the DNA TGTGCCACCCAACCGACTAGCGGACACACCGGGGAGCTGTTTTTT.

The chain joins TRBV2 to TRBJ1-4; TRBD1 aligns across 7 bases. Germline-derived CDR1 and CDR2 are SNHLY and FYNNEI. The CDR3 extends over 15 amino acids. Trimming removed 7 bases from V and 5 bases from J; junction bases left unmatched: 10. CDR3 nucleotide sequence: TGTGCCAGCACTGTTAGGACAGGCGTCAATGAAAAACTGTTTTTT. Translating gives CASTVRTGVNEKLFF.

The chain links TRBV25-1 to TRBJ1-2; TRBD1 is a possible D gene (6 bases). The CDR3 spans 16 residues. In germline, CDR1 is MGHDK, CDR2 SYGVNS. Trimming removed 2 bases from V and 2 bases from J, with 15 bases in between. The CDR3 loop is CASSENPGAVNYGYTF. The CDR3 DNA follows: TGTGCCAGCAGTGAAAACCCAGGGGCTGTCAACTATGGCTACACCTTC.

This clone was counted only a few times. The gene calls are TRBV7-9 and TRBJ2-7; weak D call: TRBD1 (6 bases). Germline lookup yields CDR1 SEHNR and CDR2 FQNEAQ (reference sequence). Trimming left V 5 bases short and J 0 bases short, with 11 bases between. This CDR3 comprises 14 residues. The CDR3 spells CASSRRQDSYEQYF. The CDR3 DNA sequence: TGTGCCAGCAGCCGTCGACAGGACTCCTACGAGCAGTACTTC. Looking up the rest from reference TRBV7-9 and TRBJ2-7 gives the full variable domain: DTGVSQNPRHKITKRGQNVTFRCDPISEHNRLYWYRQTLGQGPEFLTYFQNEAQLEKSRLLSDRFSAERPKGSFSTLEIQRTEQGDSAMYLCASSRRQDSYEQYFGPGTRLTVT.

CDR3 residues: CASSGGGGVGDTQYF. The CDR3, as DNA: TGTGCCAGCAGTGGGGGGGGCGGGGTTGGAGATACGCAGTATTTT. The J gene is TRBJ2-3, the V gene TRBV2; possibly TRBD2 for D (7 bases). The V and J ends lost 4 bases and 5 bases respectively, with 16 bases between them. The CDR3 is made up of 15 amino acids. Germline V lookup: CDR1 SNHLY, CDR2 FYNNEI.

This rearrangement joins TRBV5-1 to TRBJ2-2; 7 bases are shared with TRBD1. Germline V gives CDR1 SGHRS, CDR2 YFSETQ. The CDR3 is made up of 14 amino acids. Trimming took 7 bases from V and 3 from J; bases not matched to a gene: 6. This CDR3 reads CASHFTGDTGELFF. The CDR3 coding sequence is TGCGCCAGCCATTTCACAGGGGACACCGGGGAGCTGTTTTTT. The full variable domain, with the rest looked up from reference TRBV5-1 and TRBJ2-2, is KAGVTQTPRYLIKTRGQQVTLSCSPISGHRSVSWYQQTPGQGLQFLFEYFSETQRNKGNFPGRFSGRQFSNSRSEMNVSTLELGDSALYLCASHFTGDTGELFFGEGSRLTVL.

This clone was picked up one time. DNA for the CDR3: TGTGCCAGCAGTTACAAGGGGACAGCAGCTAACTATGGCTACACCTTC. As protein: CASSYKGTAANYGYTF. The J gene is TRBJ1-2, the V gene TRBV6-2 or TRBV6-3; 7 nucleotides agree with TRBD1. J lost 0 bases, V lost 2 bases, and 6 bases had no gene match. Germline V lookup: CDR1 MNHEY, CDR2 SVGEGT. This CDR3 has 16 residues.

The chain employs TRBV28 and TRBJ1-4; 7 bases align to TRBD1. The germline gives CDR1 MDHEN, CDR2 SYDVKM. The CDR3 is made up of 15 amino acids. Trimming removed 5 bases from V and 8 bases from J; junction bases left unmatched: 11. The CDR3 reads CASSGAGTEKEKLFF. In DNA form, the CDR3 reads TGTGCCAGCAGTGGAGCCGGGACAGAGAAAGAAAAACTGTTTTTT.

This chain uses TRBV4-3 with TRBJ2-2; D is possibly TRBD2 (6 bases). This CDR3 spans 15 amino acids. V lost 0 bases and J lost 5, with 10 bases in between. Germline V gene sequence: CDR1 LGHNA, CDR2 YSLEER. DNA of the CDR3: TGCGCCAGCAGCCAAGATTACCGGGGGACCGGGGAGCTGTTTTTT. Residues: CASSQDYRGTGELFF.

With regard to this clone: A much larger clone differs from this one at a single base, so this may be a read error. The chain couples TRBV28 to TRBJ1-3; TRBD1 matches at 8 bases. The V and J ends lost 6 bases and 2 bases, in that order; junction bases with no gene match: 3. The CDR3 contains 14 residues. Germline V gene sequence: CDR1 MDHEN, CDR2 SYDVKM. In DNA form, the CDR3 reads TGTGCCAGCAGCCAACAGGGGGCTGGAAACACCATATATTTT. It translates to CASSQQGAGNTIYF.

This clone has a single count. This chain joins TRBV12-3 or TRBV12-4 and TRBJ1-5; 7 bases map to TRBD1. The CDR3 covers 13 residues. V lost 6 bases to trimming and J lost 2 bases; unmatched junction nucleotides: 1. The CDR3 DNA is TGTGCCAGCAGCGACAGGGGCAATCAGCCCCAGCATTTT. It is translated as CASSDRGNQPQHF.

This clone was observed a handful of times. This sequence joins TRBV6-4 and TRBJ1-5; the D gene is possibly TRBD1 (6 bases). The CDR3 covers 22 residues. Germline V gene sequence: CDR1 MRHNA, CDR2 SNTAGT. Trimming left V 2 bases short and J 2 bases short, with 31 bases between. For the CDR3, the DNA is TGTGCCAGCAGTGACATGAAAGAGGCAAGAAACAGGGAAATGGATGGCAATCAGCCCCAGCATTTT. Translation: CASSDMKEARNREMDGNQPQHF.

About this clone: Other DNA variants within this sample encode the same CDR3. This chain joins TRBV12-3 or TRBV12-4 and TRBJ2-1, with D uncertain. The CDR3 contains 11 residues. V shed 3 bases and J shed 7 bases, with 4 bases lying between them. The CDR3, as DNA: TGTGCCAGCAGTTTCGGGAATGAGCAGTTCTTC. As protein: CASSFGNEQFF.

The chain is built from TRBV6-4 and TRBJ1-6; tentatively, D is TRBD1 (5 bases). The CDR3 covers 14 residues. V was trimmed by 9 bases and J by 5 bases, leaving 14 bases between them. From germline, CDR1 is MRHNA and CDR2 SNTAGT. CDR3 sequence (DNA): TGTGCCAGGGGGGGGGAAGGAGATAATTCACCCCTCCACTTT. Its translation: CARGGEGDNSPLHF.

The genes are TRBV6-4 and TRBJ2-5; no reliable D call. Deletions cut 2 bases from V and 2 bases from J, with 9 bases between. The CDR3 contains 14 residues. Germline CDR1 and CDR2: MRHNA and SNTAGT. The CDR3 protein is CASSDPHQQETQYF. DNA for the CDR3: TGTGCCAGCAGTGACCCCCATCAACAAGAGACCCAGTACTTC.